What follows are 6 T cell receptor beta chains derived from one specimen sequenced in a study of blood T cells in healthy people across ages. Next came a second PCR, run for about 7 to 12 cycles, which used a sample-barcoded 5' primer along with a J-beta primer mix. Using its own MiXCR run on the 5' RACE reads, TCRdb lists one record per CDR3 protein. The data contain 1.5 million to 2 million distinct CDR3 sequences, about 39% of them seen just once; the ten biggest clones take up more than 20%. The material sequenced was blood. The receptors were gathered from a human donor in good health.

The CDR3 is CSAPGQGLVEQYF. For the CDR3, the DNA is TGCAGTGCCCCGGGACAGGGTTTGGTCGAGCAGTACTTC. J is TRBJ2-7 and V is TRBV20-1; 9 bases are shared with TRBD1. J gave up 6 bases and V 6 bases, and 9 bases lay outside the gene matches. Germline V CDR1 and CDR2: DFQATT, SNEGSKA (reference sequence). CDR3 size: 13 residues.

The genes are TRBV12-3 or TRBV12-4 and TRBJ2-3; the D is unclear. The CDR3 loop spans 14 amino acids. The V end was cut by 2 bases, the J end by 2 bases, with 8 bases between. The CDR3 DNA is TGTGCCAGCAGTTTATATTTCTCCACAGATACGCAGTATTTT. It is translated as CASSLYFSTDTQYF.

This clonotype appeared a few times. J is TRBJ1-2 and V is TRBV29-1; a possible D gene is TRBD1 (5 bases). Germline V gives CDR1 SQVTM, CDR2 ANQGSEA. The CDR3 loop spans 12 amino acids. V lost 6 bases and J 5 bases, leaving 13 bases between the germline ends. CDR3 in amino acids: CSVLTVGYGYTF. The CDR3 DNA is TGCAGCGTGCTGACAGTGGGTTATGGCTACACCTTC.

This clonotype has ten or more counts. The chain couples TRBV7-2 to TRBJ2-7; D may be TRBD1 or TRBD2 (5 bases each). V lost 1 base, J lost 4 bases, and 8 bases lay in between. The CDR3 sequence is 13 residues long. Germline assignment: CDR1 SGHTA and CDR2 FQGNSA. The CDR3 nucleotides read TGTGCCAGCAGCTTAGTCAGGGAGTACGAGCAGTACTTC. Encoded protein: CASSLVREYEQYF.

This clonotype showed up just once. The chain carries TRBV18 and TRBJ2-1, with D perhaps assigned TRBD1 or TRBD2 (5 bases each). The CDR3 has 16 amino acids. V lost 4 bases to trimming and J lost 6 bases, with 19 bases between them. Germline V CDR1 and CDR2: KGHSH, LQKENI. This CDR3 is CASSRSGSLFGNEQFF. For the CDR3, the DNA is TGTGCCAGCTCACGGTCAGGGAGTCTGTTCGGCAATGAGCAGTTCTTC.

There are a few counts of this clonotype. The rearrangement uses TRBV7-2 and TRBJ1-2, with 7 bases identical to TRBD1. There are 13 residues in the CDR3. Germline V CDR1 and CDR2: SGHTA, FQGNSA. V trimming: 5 bases; J trimming: 6 bases; junction bases outside the gene matches: 6. CDR3 in amino acids: CASSLGTEDGYTF. The DNA for the CDR3 is TGTGCCAGCAGCCTCGGGACAGAAGATGGCTACACCTTC.